One and the same sample provided the 31 T cell receptor beta chains below, sequenced in a study of T cells expressing NK-cell markers. TCRdb reprocessed the 5' RACE reads and reports one entry per CDR3 protein, with no DNA. The ten top clones account for 3.5% to 5%, within a sample of around 260,000 distinct CDR3 sequences. The specimen was blood T cells: a sorted CD56 or NKG2C T cell subset, CD4+ or CD8+ T cells, or bulk PBMC T cells (not recorded which). The origin of the receptors is a woman aged 18 to 75 in good health.

The J gene is TRBJ1-6, the V gene TRBV3-1; TCRdb gives TRBD1 as the D gene, but with no DNA this cannot be confirmed. Germline V CDR1 and CDR2: LGHDT, YNNKEL (reference sequence). CDR3 length equals 17 residues. The CDR3 here is CASSQSTGGAGNSPLHF.

This chain connects TRBV20-1 to TRBJ2-5; TCRdb names TRBD2, which stays unverified in the absence of DNA. CDR1 is DFQATT and CDR2 is SNEGSKA in the germline V gene (reference sequence). CDR3 length: 11 amino acids. The CDR3 sequence is CSAKRRTSIYF.

The rearrangement joins TRBV3-1 to TRBJ2-7; TCRdb outputs TRBD2, but without DNA this stays unchecked. The CDR3 is made up of 13 amino acids. Germline lookup yields CDR1 LGHDT and CDR2 YNNKEL (reference sequence). CDR3 in amino acids: CASSQGRGRGSDF.

Here the CDR3 reads CASSITGSGELFF. The genes are TRBV3-1 and TRBJ2-2; the TCRdb call, TRBD1, lacks DNA for checking. The CDR3 is 13 residues long. CDR1 is LGHDT and CDR2 is YNNKEL in the germline V gene (reference sequence).

J is TRBJ1-3 and V is TRBV5-1. From germline, CDR1 is SGHRS and CDR2 YFSETQ. The CDR3 is 18 residues long. The CDR3 protein is CASSPSGGKSRPGNTIYF.

The chain has TRBV24-1 and TRBJ2-1; the TCRdb D gene call, TRBD2, has no DNA to confirm it. The CDR3 contains 14 residues. In germline, CDR1 is KGHDR, CDR2 SFDVKD. CDR3 protein: CATSDAGLAGEQFF.

The CDR3 sequence is CASSPQINTEAFF. The rearrangement joins TRBV7-2 to TRBJ1-1. CDR3 size: 13 residues. Germline V lookup: CDR1 SGHTA, CDR2 FQGNSA.

The rearrangement uses TRBV4-3 and TRBJ1-3; TCRdb's assignment of TRBD1 cannot be checked, as there is no DNA. This CDR3 comprises 18 residues. Germline V gene lookup returns CDR1 LGHNA and CDR2 YSLEER. The CDR3 here is CASSQGSRDRLSGNTIYF.

The chain carries TRBV28 and TRBJ2-7; the D gene TCRdb calls, TRBD1, cannot be checked with no DNA. The V gene's germline CDR1 is MDHEN and CDR2 SYDVKM. The CDR3 has 16 amino acids. CDR3 sequence reads: CATTSSSGQHPYEQYF.

The V call is TRBV6-1, the J call TRBJ1-5. The CDR3 is 15 residues long. The germline gives CDR1 MNHNS, CDR2 SASEGT. CDR3 amino acids: CASSPGLGTNQPQHF.

The chain couples TRBV5-1 to TRBJ2-2. Germline V gene sequence: CDR1 SGHRS, CDR2 YFSETQ. This CDR3 has 12 residues. CDR3 loop: CASSLDTGELFF.

The chain joins TRBV29-1 to TRBJ1-1. This CDR3 contains 14 residues. Germline V gene lookup returns CDR1 SQVTM and CDR2 ANQGSEA. CDR3 sequence: CSVKLQFRYTEAFF.

V usage is TRBV7-8 and J usage is TRBJ2-2; the D call of TRBD2 rests on TCRdb alone, since no DNA is present to check it. CDR1 and CDR2 from the germline V gene are SGHVS and FQNEAQ. This CDR3 is 15 amino acids long. This CDR3 reads CASSLRGSAAGELFF.

This chain connects TRBV29-1 to TRBJ2-3; absent DNA, TCRdb's TRBD2 call cannot be checked. The CDR3 has 15 amino acids. Germline V gene lookup returns CDR1 SQVTM and CDR2 ANQGSEA. The CDR3 here is CSVVGSGTSTDTQYF.

This sequence joins TRBV7-9 and TRBJ2-3; TCRdb lists TRBD1, though no DNA is available to test this call. The CDR3 extends over 17 amino acids. Germline V gene data show CDR1 as SEHNR and CDR2 as FQNEAQ (reference sequence). The CDR3: CASSLAGGGSRTDTQYF.

The chain employs TRBV4-1 and TRBJ2-3. Germline lookup yields CDR1 MGHRA and CDR2 YSYEKL. CDR3 length equals 15 residues. CDR3: CATNRATSSTDTQYF.

This chain joins TRBV20-1 and TRBJ1-3; with no DNA, the TCRdb D assignment of TRBD1 cannot be verified. The germline CDR1 and CDR2 sequences are DFQATT and SNEGSKA (reference sequence). This CDR3 has 13 amino acids. The CDR3 sequence: CSAQQGIGNTIYF.

The V and J genes are TRBV24-1 and TRBJ2-1. Germline V gene sequence: CDR1 KGHDR, CDR2 SFDVKD. The CDR3 contains 12 residues. The CDR3 sequence: CATSDSDREQFF.

This CDR3 reads CASSSHVGYTF. J is TRBJ1-2 and V is TRBV5-1. The CDR3 totals 11 residues. The germline gives CDR1 SGHRS, CDR2 YFSETQ.

The V call is TRBV7-3, the J call TRBJ2-1; TCRdb indicates TRBD1, and absent DNA this call remains unverified. The CDR3 loop spans 16 amino acids. Germline values: CDR1 SGHTA, CDR2 FQGTGA. The CDR3 is CASSGYRTSSYNEQFF.

The chain couples TRBV12-3 or TRBV12-4 to TRBJ2-2; TCRdb's D call of TRBD2 is untestable without DNA. The CDR3 runs to 15 residues. This CDR3 reads CASSLTGRGTGELFF.

The CDR3 sequence: CASTTSAADTQYF. V is TRBV18 and J is TRBJ2-3; the TCRdb call, TRBD2, lacks DNA for checking. CDR3 length: 13 amino acids. Germline V CDR1 and CDR2: KGHSH, LQKENI.

The CDR3 protein is CASSMTGIQPQHF. The chain couples TRBV6-2 or TRBV6-3 to TRBJ1-5; absent DNA, TCRdb's TRBD1 call cannot be checked. The CDR3 sequence is 13 residues long. Germline loops: CDR1 MNHEY, CDR2 SVGEGT.

The chain's CDR3 is CASSLDGLAGGVGETQYF. The rearrangement links TRBV11-2 to TRBJ2-5; TCRdb names TRBD2, which stays unverified in the absence of DNA. The germline V gene encodes CDR1 SGHAT and CDR2 FQNNGV. The CDR3 totals 18 residues. The entire variable domain, with the rest obtained from reference TRBV11-2 and TRBJ2-5, is as follows: EAGVAQSPRYKIIEKRQSVAFWCNPISGHATLYWYQQILGQGPKLLIQFQNNGVVDDSQLPKDRFSAERLKGVDSTLKIQPAKLEDSAVYLCASSLDGLAGGVGETQYFGPGTRLLVL.

The chain carries TRBV7-2 and TRBJ1-6; TCRdb's D gene call, TRBD1, goes unchecked for lack of DNA. Germline values: CDR1 SGHTA, CDR2 FQGNSA. The CDR3 consists of 15 residues. CDR3 loop: CASSPPGQTNSPLHF.

The gene calls are TRBV20-1 and TRBJ2-4; as DNA is missing, the TRBD1 call by TCRdb cannot be tested. CDR3 length: 15 amino acids. Germline V lookup: CDR1 DFQATT, CDR2 SNEGSKA (reference sequence). CDR3 in amino acids: CSARIPGHRVDIQYF.

The J gene is TRBJ1-1, the V gene TRBV11-2. CDR3 length equals 11 residues. The germline V gene has CDR1 SGHAT and CDR2 FQNNGV. CDR3 protein: CACSPNTEAFF.

The chain has TRBV9 and TRBJ1-5. The CDR3 loop spans 12 amino acids. CDR1 and CDR2 (germline): SGDLS, YYNGEE. CDR3 loop: CASGEVGQPQHF.

The chain carries TRBV20-1 and TRBJ2-3; absent DNA, TCRdb's TRBD2 call cannot be checked. The CDR3 sequence is 15 residues long. The germline gives CDR1 DFQATT, CDR2 SNEGSKA (reference sequence). CDR3 sequence reads: CSASTSGAGTDTQYF.

The chain is built from TRBV5-4 and TRBJ1-4; TCRdb designates TRBD1, a call that cannot be tested without DNA. This CDR3 is 15 amino acids long. The germline CDR1 and CDR2 sequences are SGHNT and YYREEE (reference sequence). CDR3 protein: CASSTGQGTGEKLFF.

The chain has TRBV4-2 and TRBJ1-1; TCRdb designates TRBD1, a call that cannot be tested without DNA. The CDR3 is 13 residues long. Germline V CDR1 and CDR2: LGHNA, YNFKEQ. This CDR3 is CASSLQGWTEAFF.